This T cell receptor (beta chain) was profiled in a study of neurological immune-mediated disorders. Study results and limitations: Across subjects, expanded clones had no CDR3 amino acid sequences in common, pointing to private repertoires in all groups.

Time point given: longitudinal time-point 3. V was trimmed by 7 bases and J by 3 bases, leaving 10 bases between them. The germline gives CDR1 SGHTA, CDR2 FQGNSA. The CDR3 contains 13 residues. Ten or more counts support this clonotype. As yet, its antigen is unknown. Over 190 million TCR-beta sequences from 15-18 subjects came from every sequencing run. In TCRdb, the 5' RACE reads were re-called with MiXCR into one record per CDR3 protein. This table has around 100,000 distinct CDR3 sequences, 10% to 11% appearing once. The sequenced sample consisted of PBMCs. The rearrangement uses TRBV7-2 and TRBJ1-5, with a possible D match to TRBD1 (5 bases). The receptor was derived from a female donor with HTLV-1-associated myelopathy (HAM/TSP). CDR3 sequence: CASTRGDNQPQHF. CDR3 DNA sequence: TGTGCCAGCACGCGAGGGGACAATCAGCCCCAGCATTTT.